Shown below are 25 T cell receptor beta chains from a single sample sequenced in a study of control samples from healthy donors and cancer patients. The table came from immunoSEQ multiplex PCR; TCRdb's copy has only in-frame clones and leaves some out. The sample records some 200,000 clones, roughly 91% being singletons. Sequenced material: blood. All receptors come from a woman in her twenties or thirties in good health.

The gene calls are TRBV2 and TRBJ2-5; perhaps TRBD1 as D (6 bases). Germline V lookup: CDR1 SNHLY, CDR2 FYNNEI. The CDR3 has 13 amino acids. Trimming removed 7 bases from V and 2 bases from J, with 11 bases in between. DNA for the CDR3: TGTGCCAGCACCACCGACAGGCAAGAGACCCAGTACTTC. Encoded protein: CASTTDRQETQYF.

The genes are TRBV29-1 and TRBJ1-2; the D gene is possibly TRBD1 (5 bases). The CDR3 covers 13 residues. Trimming removed 3 bases from V and 3 bases from J, with 11 bases in between. Germline lookup yields CDR1 SQVTM and CDR2 ANQGSEA. The chain's CDR3 is CSVEGTTYYGYTF. CDR3 DNA sequence: TGCAGCGTTGAGGGGACTACCTACTATGGCTACACCTTC.

This rearrangement joins TRBV24-1 to TRBJ2-3, with 11 bases lining up with TRBD2. The CDR3 consists of 15 residues. Germline V gene sequence: CDR1 KGHDR, CDR2 SFDVKD. V lost 6 bases and J lost 2; bases outside the gene matches: 3. The CDR3 region is CATSTSGSPTDTQYF. DNA for the CDR3: TGTGCCACCAGTACTAGCGGGAGCCCCACAGATACGCAGTATTTT.

The chain uses TRBV24-1 and TRBJ1-2; no definite D call. The CDR3 loop spans 12 amino acids. CDR1 is KGHDR and CDR2 is SFDVKD in the germline V gene. Trimming took 5 bases from V and 1 from J, leaving 4 bases between them. Written as DNA, the CDR3 is TGTGCCACCAGTGGCAATAACTATGGCTACACCTTC. This sequence encodes CATSGNNYGYTF.

This clone came up once. V gene TRBV6-4 combines with J gene TRBJ2-3; 9 bases align to TRBD2. CDR1 is MRHNA, CDR2 SNTAGT, per germline. The CDR3 sequence is 15 residues long. The V and J ends lost 5 bases and 0 bases, in that order; junction bases with no gene match: 3. The CDR3 nucleotides are TGTGCCAGCAGTCGGCTAGCGGGGAGCACAGATACGCAGTATTTT. Protein: CASSRLAGSTDTQYF.

V gene TRBV24-1 combines with J gene TRBJ2-3, with D possibly called TRBD1 or TRBD2 (5 bases each). CDR1 is KGHDR, CDR2 SFDVKD, per germline. This CDR3 comprises 14 residues. The V gene lost 10 bases and the J gene lost 1 base, with 14 bases spanning the gap. The CDR3 sequence is CATEDTTGTDTQYF. CDR3 bases: TGTGCCACGGAGGACACGACCGGCACAGATACGCAGTATTTT.

CDR3 DNA sequence: TGTGCCAGCAGCCCTACAGGGGGCACTGAAGCTTTCTTT. Its protein is CASSPTGGTEAFF. The V call is TRBV7-3, the J call TRBJ1-1; TRBD1 agrees at 8 bases. V dropped 5 bases and J dropped 4; count of bases not matched to a gene: 3. CDR1 is SGHTA, CDR2 FQGTGA, per germline. The CDR3 has 13 amino acids. Combining the CDR3 with reference TRBV7-3 and TRBJ1-1 gives the whole variable domain GAGVSQTPSNKVTEKGKYVELRCDPISGHTALYWYRQSLGQGPEFLIYFQGTGAADDSGLPNDRFFAVRPEGSVSTLKIQRTERGDSAVYLCASSPTGGTEAFFGQGTRLTVV.

This clone turned up a few times. This sequence joins TRBV10-3 and TRBJ1-5, with D perhaps TRBD1 (5 bases). This CDR3 contains 15 residues. CDR1 ENHRY and CDR2 SYGVKD come from the germline V gene. V dropped 2 bases and J dropped 5 bases, with 13 bases sitting between them. CDR3 sequence: CAISESSGGDQPQHF. The CDR3 DNA sequence: TGTGCCATCAGTGAGAGTTCGGGGGGGGATCAGCCCCAGCATTTT.

The chain employs TRBV5-1 and TRBJ2-5; no reliable D call. The germline V and J ends were trimmed by 2 bases and 3 bases, with 8 bases remaining between them. CDR1 SGHRS and CDR2 YFSETQ come from the germline V gene. The CDR3 totals 13 residues. This CDR3 reads CASSLGVKETQYF. Written as DNA, the CDR3 is TGCGCCAGCAGCTTAGGAGTTAAAGAGACCCAGTACTTC. The complete variable domain, with remaining parts taken from reference TRBV5-1 and TRBJ2-5, reads KAGVTQTPRYLIKTRGQQVTLSCSPISGHRSVSWYQQTPGQGLQFLFEYFSETQRNKGNFPGRFSGRQFSNSRSEMNVSTLELGDSALYLCASSLGVKETQYFGPGTRLLVL.

The chain joins TRBV5-1 to TRBJ2-1; TRBD2 agrees at 9 bases. Germline CDR1 is SGHRS and CDR2 is YFSETQ. This CDR3 comprises 15 residues. Losses at the gene ends were 5 bases for V and 6 bases for J; bases not matched to a gene: 9. The CDR3 protein is CASRPLAGPLNEQFF. The CDR3 DNA is TGCGCCAGCAGGCCGCTAGCGGGGCCCCTCAATGAGCAGTTCTTC.

The chain combines TRBV30 with TRBJ1-1, with a tentative D call TRBD1 (5 bases). The CDR3 spans 11 residues. V was pared by 2 bases and J by 7 bases, with 8 bases between. Germline values: CDR1 GTSNPN, CDR2 SVGIG (reference sequence). The CDR3 is CAWSNGGEAFF. The DNA for the CDR3 is TGTGCCTGGAGTAATGGGGGTGAAGCTTTCTTT.

The chain links TRBV7-9 to TRBJ1-2; no clear D gene. V was trimmed by 4 bases and J by 2 bases, leaving 8 bases between them. Germline V gene lookup returns CDR1 SEHNR and CDR2 FQNEAQ (reference sequence). CDR3 length equals 13 residues. CDR3 coding DNA: TGTGCCAGCAGCTCCGCCAGGAACTATGGCTACACCTTC. This sequence encodes CASSSARNYGYTF.

The chain employs TRBV7-9 and TRBJ2-7, with D uncertain. The germline gives CDR1 SEHNR, CDR2 FQNEAQ (reference sequence). The CDR3 length is 12 residues. Between the trimmed V and J ends, which lost 5 bases and 2 bases, there was a span of 7 bases. The CDR3 here is CASSEGPYEQYF. Here the CDR3 DNA reads TGTGCCAGCAGCGAAGGGCCCTACGAGCAGTACTTC.

V gene TRBV6-2 or TRBV6-3 combines with J gene TRBJ2-4; 13 bases map to TRBD2. The V and J ends lost 2 bases and 2 bases, in that order; junction bases with no gene match: 3. The CDR3 runs to 17 residues. Looked up from germline, CDR1 is MNHEY and CDR2 is SVGEGT. The CDR3 DNA is TGTGCCAGCAGTTACCCGGGACTAGCGGGACCCAAAAACATTCAGTACTTC. This encodes CASSYPGLAGPKNIQYF.

The chain has TRBV6-2 or TRBV6-3 and TRBJ1-1; 11 nucleotides match TRBD1. The V segment lost 2 bases and the J segment 0 bases; nucleotides outside the gene matches: 2. CDR3 length equals 16 residues. Germline CDR1 reads MNHEY; CDR2 reads SVGEGT. The CDR3 reads CASSYAGQGVNTEAFF. CDR3 in DNA: TGTGCCAGCAGTTACGCGGGACAGGGGGTGAACACTGAAGCTTTCTTT.

V usage is TRBV9 and J usage is TRBJ2-1; 9 bases align to TRBD2. The V segment lost 0 bases and the J segment 4 bases; nucleotides outside the gene matches: 5. In germline, CDR1 is SGDLS, CDR2 YYNGEE. The CDR3 covers 16 residues. For the CDR3, the DNA is TGTGCCAGCAGCGTAGTAGCGGGAGTGGATTACAATGAGCAGTTCTTC. Its protein product is CASSVVAGVDYNEQFF.

The rearrangement uses TRBV5-1 and TRBJ2-1, with 7 bases identical to TRBD2. The CDR3 covers 14 residues. In germline, CDR1 is SGHRS, CDR2 YFSETQ. Losses at the gene ends were 4 bases for V and 5 bases for J; bases not matched to a gene: 6. Here the CDR3 reads CASSGPGLNNEQFF. The CDR3 DNA is TGCGCCAGCAGCGGACCGGGACTAAACAATGAGCAGTTCTTC. The variable domain in full, completed from reference TRBV5-1 and TRBJ2-1, reads KAGVTQTPRYLIKTRGQQVTLSCSPISGHRSVSWYQQTPGQGLQFLFEYFSETQRNKGNFPGRFSGRQFSNSRSEMNVSTLELGDSALYLCASSGPGLNNEQFFGPGTRLTVL.

About this clone: Other nucleotide sequences from this sample produce the same CDR3. This chain's CDR3 is CASSKRQGAYNEQFF. CDR3 in DNA: TGTGCCAGCAGCAAAAGGCAGGGGGCCTACAATGAGCAGTTCTTC. The rearrangement links TRBV21-1 to TRBJ2-1; the DNA was not used to check the table's D call, TRBD1. TRBV21-1 is deemed a pseudogene. There are 15 residues in the CDR3.

The J gene is TRBJ1-5, the V gene TRBV12-3 or TRBV12-4, with a tentative D call TRBD1 (5 bases). Between the trimmed V and J ends, which lost 6 bases and 6 bases, there was a span of 12 bases. The CDR3 has 13 residues. The CDR3 bases are TGTGCCAGCAGCACAGGTTTGGGTCAGCCCCAGCATTTT. Amino acid sequence: CASSTGLGQPQHF.

The V call is TRBV28, the J call TRBJ2-7; D uncertain. Germline assignment: CDR1 MDHEN and CDR2 SYDVKM. V was trimmed by 8 bases and J by 4 bases, leaving 6 bases between them. The CDR3 is 10 amino acids. CDR3 protein: CASGFYEQYF. As DNA, the CDR3 is TGTGCCAGCGGGTTTTACGAGCAGTACTTC.

This sequence joins TRBV6-6 and TRBJ1-1; no reliable D call. The CDR3 is 11 residues long. Germline-derived CDR1 and CDR2 are MNHNY and SVGAGI (reference sequence). The germline V and J ends were trimmed by 6 bases and 10 bases, with 12 bases remaining between them. The CDR3 loop is CASSTTVVAFF. The CDR3 bases are TGTGCCAGCAGCACTACAGTGGTAGCTTTCTTT.

This rearrangement joins TRBV19 to TRBJ1-2; D may be TRBD1 (6 bases). The CDR3 sequence is 15 residues long. The germline V gene encodes CDR1 LNHDA and CDR2 SQIVND (reference sequence). Trimming cost V 3 bases and J 5 bases, with 16 bases left between them. In nucleotides, the CDR3 is TGTGCCAGTAGTATGGGAGGCAGGGGCCTTTATGGCTACACCTTC. This gives the protein CASSMGGRGLYGYTF.

The V gene is TRBV28, the J gene TRBJ2-6; weak D call: TRBD2 (5 bases). Germline V lookup: CDR1 MDHEN, CDR2 SYDVKM. Trimming removed 3 bases at V and 2 bases at J, with 5 bases between. This CDR3 contains 14 residues. In DNA, the CDR3 is TGTGCCAGCAGTTTCGGGGCTGGGGCCAACGTCCTGACTTTC. Translation: CASSFGAGANVLTF.

V usage is TRBV15 and J usage is TRBJ2-7; D unresolved. This CDR3 is built from 12 residues. Deletions cut 0 bases from V and 5 bases from J, with 5 bases between. The V gene's germline CDR1 is LNHNV and CDR2 YYDKDF (reference sequence). The CDR3 loop reads CATSRDSHEQYF. The CDR3 coding sequence is TGTGCCACCAGCAGAGATAGCCACGAGCAGTACTTC. Using reference TRBV15 and TRBJ2-7 for the parts outside the CDR3, the full variable domain is DAMVIQNPRYQVTQFGKPVTLSCSQTLNHNVMYWYQQKSSQAPKLLFHYYDKDFNNEADTPDNFQSRRPNTSFCFLDIRSPGLGDTAMYLCATSRDSHEQYFGPGTRLTVT.

As regards this clone: Other DNA sequences in the sample encode the same CDR3. V usage is TRBV19 and J usage is TRBJ1-2; D possibly corresponds to TRBD1 (5 bases). Germline CDR1 and CDR2: LNHDA and SQIVND (reference sequence). Trimming took off 3 bases at V and 4 bases at J, with 6 bases between the two ends. This CDR3 region has 12 residues. CDR3 region: CASSIQGYGYTF. The CDR3 DNA is TGTGCCAGTAGTATCCAGGGCTATGGCTACACCTTC. Variable domain in full (rest from reference TRBV19 and TRBJ1-2): DGGITQSPKYLFRKEGQNVTLSCEQNLNHDAMYWYRQDPGQGLRLIYYSQIVNDFQKGDIAEGYSVSREKKESFPLTVTSAQKNPTAFYLCASSIQGYGYTFGSGTRLTVV.